Sequencing of this T cell receptor (beta chain) was carried out in a study of monozygotic twins with inflammatory bowel disease. Study-wide results and limits: In the analysis, different T cell subtypes could not be told apart.

TCRdb reanalyzed the 5' RACE reads, giving one entry per CDR3 protein sequence and no DNA. Here the sample table reports approximately 140,000 distinct CDR3 sequences. Details on this clonotype: Its antigen remains unidentified.

Germline V CDR1 and CDR2: SGHRS, YFSETQ. CDR3 length: 16 residues. The sequence derives from a human donor with ulcerative colitis or Crohn's disease, or a healthy co-twin of an affected twin (not recorded which). Specimen: blood. This chain uses TRBV5-1 with TRBJ2-2; TCRdb gives TRBD1 as the D gene, but with no DNA this cannot be confirmed. CDR3: CASSLLAAGDTGELFF.